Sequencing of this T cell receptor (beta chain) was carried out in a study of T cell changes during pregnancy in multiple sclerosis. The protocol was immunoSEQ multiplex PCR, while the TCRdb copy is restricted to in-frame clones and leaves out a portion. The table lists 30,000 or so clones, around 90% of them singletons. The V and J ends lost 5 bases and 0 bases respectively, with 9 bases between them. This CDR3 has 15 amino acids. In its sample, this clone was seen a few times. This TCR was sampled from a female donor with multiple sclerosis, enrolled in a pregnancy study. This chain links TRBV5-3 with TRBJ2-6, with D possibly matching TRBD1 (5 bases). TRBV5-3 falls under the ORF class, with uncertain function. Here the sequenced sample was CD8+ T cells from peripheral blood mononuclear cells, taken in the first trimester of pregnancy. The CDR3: CARSYQGSGANVLTF. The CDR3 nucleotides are TGTGCCAGAAGTTACCAGGGCTCTGGGGCCAACGTCCTGACTTTC.